This entry concerns a single T cell receptor (beta chain). Germline V gives CDR1 SGHDT, CDR2 YYEEEE. Trimming at V came to 2 bases and at J to 7 bases, leaving 8 bases not matched to a gene. The CDR3 is 16 amino acids. Profiling relied on immunoSEQ multiplex PCR, and the TCRdb table lists in-frame clones only, not all of them. The table has 490,000 or so clones, roughly nine tenths seen once. The entry originates in a study of blood T cell repertoires in COVID-19. Study background: Acute and convalescent COVID-19 samples came from the United States, Italy and Spain.

This TCR came from a woman between 55 and 75 years old who had recovered from COVID-19. The chain links TRBV5-6 to TRBJ2-1, with 11 positions matching TRBD2. The sample taken for sequencing was PBMCs or T cells enriched from blood (not recorded which). CDR3 bases: TGTGCCAGCAGCTTCTTAGCGGGGGGGGCCGGGAATGAGCAGTTCTTC. Translation gives CASSFLAGGAGNEQFF.